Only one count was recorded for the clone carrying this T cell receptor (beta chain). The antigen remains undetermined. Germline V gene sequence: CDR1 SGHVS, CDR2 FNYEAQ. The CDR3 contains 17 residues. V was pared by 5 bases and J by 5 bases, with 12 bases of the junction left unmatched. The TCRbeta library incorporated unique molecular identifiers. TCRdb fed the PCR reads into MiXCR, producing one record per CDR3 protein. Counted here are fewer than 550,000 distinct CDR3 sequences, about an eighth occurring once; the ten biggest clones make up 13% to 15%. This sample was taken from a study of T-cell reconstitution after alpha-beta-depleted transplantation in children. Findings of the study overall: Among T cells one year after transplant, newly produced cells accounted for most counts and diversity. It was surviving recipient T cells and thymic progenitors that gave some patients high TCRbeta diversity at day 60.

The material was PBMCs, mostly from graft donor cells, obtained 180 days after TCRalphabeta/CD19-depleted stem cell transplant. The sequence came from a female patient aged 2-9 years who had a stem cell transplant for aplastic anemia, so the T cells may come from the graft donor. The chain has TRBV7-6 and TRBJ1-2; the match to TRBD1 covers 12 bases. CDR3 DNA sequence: TGTGCCAGCAGCCCCGGGACAGGGGGCTCGCCCCTATATGGCTACACCTTC. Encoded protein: CASSPGTGGSPLYGYTF.